These T cell receptor beta chains were read from a single sample in a study of blood T cell repertoires in COVID-19. Repertoires were generated with immunoSEQ multiplex PCR, while TCRdb's copy carries only in-frame clones and drops some. The sample has roughly 390,000 clones, around 87% seen once; the top ten hold more than 9%. The sequenced material came from peripheral blood. These receptor sequences come from a woman aged 25-40 years with COVID-19, enrolled during active disease. CDR3s include the opening cysteine and the closing phenylalanine or tryptophan. The D gene is left open where the match is weak. Rows give clone size only sometimes, using once, few, many, or a class for an expanded clone.

clone_size j_call v_call d_call cdr3_nt cdr3_aa
. TRBJ2-3 TRBV30 . TGTGCCTGGAGTGCAATAGATACGCAGTATTTT CAWSAIDTQYF
. TRBJ2-2 TRBV4-3 TRBD2 TGCGCCAGCAGCCAAGAACTAGCGGGGAACTCGAACACCGGGGAGCTGTTTTTT CASSQELAGNSNTGELFF
. TRBJ1-5 TRBV7-2 TRBD1 TGTGCCAGCAGCCTGGGACAGCGCAATCAGCCCCAGCATTTT CASSLGQRNQPQHF
. TRBJ2-3 TRBV10-3 TRBD2 TGTGCCATCTCCCCTGGCGGGAGCCTCACAGATACGCAGTATTTT CAISPGGSLTDTQYF
. TRBJ1-2 TRBV7-9 TRBD1 TGTGCCAGCAGGCGGGGACAGGGGGCGCACTATGGCTACACCTTC CASRRGQGAHYGYTF
. TRBJ2-7 TRBV19 . TGTGCCAGTAGTATAGGGTCCCCCGGCGAGCAGTACTTC CASSIGSPGEQYF
. TRBJ1-1 TRBV13 . TGTGCCAGCAGCCCACTTAATGCAATATCAGAAGCTTTCTTT CASSPLNAISEAFF
. TRBJ2-7 TRBV5-1 . TGCGCCAGCAGCTTGGATGTCCACCGGGACGAGCAGTACTTC CASSLDVHRDEQYF
. TRBJ1-2 TRBV30 TRBD1 TGTGCCTGGAGCACATCCGACAGGGACTGGCGAGGCTACACCTTC CAWSTSDRDWRGYTF
. TRBJ1-5 TRBV28 . TGTGCCAGCAGTTTAGGGCGGGGGAGTCAGCCCCAGCATTTT CASSLGRGSQPQHF
. TRBJ2-5 TRBV2 TRBD1 TGTGCCAGCAGTGGAGGGGGCTTCCAAGAGACCCAGTACTTC CASSGGGFQETQYF
. TRBJ1-1 TRBV28 TRBD1 TGTGCCAGCACCAAAGACAGGGGGTTTGACACTGAAGCTTTCTTT CASTKDRGFDTEAFF
. TRBJ2-2 TRBV6-2/TRBV6-3 TRBD2 TGTGCCAGCAGTTTCCGCGGACTAGCGGGGAACACCGGGGAGCTGTTTTTT CASSFRGLAGNTGELFF
. TRBJ1-3 TRBV19 TRBD1 TGTGCCAGTAGTACACTGGACAGGGCTGGAAACACCATATATTTT CASSTLDRAGNTIYF
. TRBJ1-1 TRBV6-5 TRBD1 TGTGCCAGCAGTTTGGCGGCCGACAGGGGCGGCACTGAAGCTTTCTTT CASSLAADRGGTEAFF
. TRBJ2-6 TRBV4-1 TRBD1 TGCGCCACCGCCGGGACAGGGGGCGCTGGGGCCAACGTCCTGACTTTC CATAGTGGAGANVLTF
. TRBJ2-5 TRBV5-5 . TGTGCCAGCACCCGGGTAGGCGAGACCCAGTACTTC CASTRVGETQYF
. TRBJ2-7 TRBV20-1 TRBD2 TGCAGCGGGGGGGTTGGCGAGCAGTACTTC CSGGVGEQYF
. TRBJ2-7 TRBV28 . TGTGCCAGCAGTGGACGGACTGCCACCTACGAGCAGTACTTC CASSGRTATYEQYF
. TRBJ2-2 TRBV6-4 . TGTGCCAGCAGTGAAGAACAGCAGGCGGGGGAGCTGTTTTTT CASSEEQQAGELFF
once TRBJ2-7 TRBV7-2 TRBD2 TGTGCCAGCCGGGAGGGCTACGAGCAGTACTTC CASREGYEQYF
few TRBJ2-7 TRBV2 . TGTGCCAGCAGAAACCGGGACATCTCCTACGAGCAGTACTTC CASRNRDISYEQYF
once TRBJ2-2 TRBV2 TRBD1 TGTGCCAGCAGGGCCGGGACAGGGGTCACCGGGGAGCTGTTTTTT CASRAGTGVTGELFF
. TRBJ1-4 TRBV2 TRBD1 TGTGCCAGCAGTGCAAACAGGGGTTTAACTAATGAAAAACTGTTTTTT CASSANRGLTNEKLFF
. TRBJ1-2 TRBV29-1 . TGCAGCGTTGAGGTGAAGCGGAGCTATGGCTACACCTTC CSVEVKRSYGYTF
. TRBJ2-5 TRBV7-2 . TGTGCCAGCAGCCCCGCAGGGTGGGGAATGAACTTC CASSPAGWGMNF
. TRBJ2-7 TRBV3-1/TRBV3-2 . TGTGCCAGCAGCCAAGTACCAACGGGCGAGCAGTACTTC CASSQVPTGEQYF
once TRBJ1-2 TRBV30 TRBD1 TGTGCCTGGGGGAGACAGGGACGGTACACCTTC CAWGRQGRYTF
. TRBJ1-5 TRBV12-3/TRBV12-4 TRBD1 TGTGCCAGCAGAGGACAGGAAAATCAGCCCCAGCATTTT CASRGQENQPQHF
. TRBJ1-4 TRBV19 . TGTGCCAGTACCCCGACAGGACCCGCAACTAATGAAAAACTGTTTTTT CASTPTGPATNEKLFF
. TRBJ2-2 TRBV20-1 . TGCAGTGCTAGTCTCCCTAACACCGGGGAGCTGTTTTTT CSASLPNTGELFF
. TRBJ1-1 TRBV29-1 TRBD1 TGCAGCAGCAGGGGGCTGAACACTGAAGCTTTCTTT CSSRGLNTEAFF
. TRBJ2-5 TRBV7-2 . TGTGCCAGCAGCTTTAATGTCAGGGAAGGAGAGACCCAGTACTTC CASSFNVREGETQYF
. TRBJ2-5 TRBV5-1 TRBD2 TGCGCCAGCACCGAACGGGGGAGGGCCGGGGGAGAGACCCAGTACTTC CASTERGRAGGETQYF
. TRBJ2-3 TRBV24-1 TRBD2 TGTGCCACCAGTGATTACACTAGCGGGGCACCAGATACGCAGTATTTT CATSDYTSGAPDTQYF
. TRBJ2-5 TRBV19 . TGTGCCAGTAGTTCGGGTGGCAGGGAAATGGAGACCCAGTACTTC CASSSGGREMETQYF
. TRBJ1-6 TRBV30 . TGTGCCTGGAGTAGGGGGAACTCCTATAATTCACCCCTCCACTTT CAWSRGNSYNSPLHF
. TRBJ1-5 TRBV19 . TGTGCCAGTAGTTCCCCGGGAGACCGTAATCAGCCCCAGCATTTT CASSSPGDRNQPQHF
. TRBJ2-3 TRBV7-3 . TGTGCCAGCAGCTCTCTTGGCGGGACAGATACGCAGTATTTT CASSSLGGTDTQYF
. TRBJ2-3 TRBV6-1 . TGTGCCAGCAGTGAAGGGGCAGTTAGCACAGATACGCAGTATTTT CASSEGAVSTDTQYF
. TRBJ2-2 TRBV2 . TGTGCCAGCAGTGAGCTAGTTAACACCGGGGAGCTGTTTTTT CASSELVNTGELFF
. TRBJ1-4 TRBV27 TRBD1 TGTGCCAGCAGTTTCCGACAGGGTGAAAAACTGTTTTTT CASSFRQGEKLFF
. TRBJ2-3 TRBV5-1 . TGCGCCAGCAGCCCTCAGTCAGATACGCAGTATTTT CASSPQSDTQYF
. TRBJ2-3 TRBV19 TRBD1 TGTGCCAGTAGTCTGGACAGGGGGCTAGCAGATACGCAGTATTTT CASSLDRGLADTQYF
. TRBJ1-1 TRBV12-3/TRBV12-4 . TGTGCCAGCAGCCACAGACCGGACAGCGGAGCTTTCTTT CASSHRPDSGAFF
once TRBJ2-7 TRBV28 . TGTGCCAGCAGTCTCGGGACAGAGCAGTACTTC CASSLGTEQYF
. TRBJ2-5 TRBV24-1 . TGTGCCACCAGTGATTTCCTCAAGGGGAAAGAGACCCAGTACTTC CATSDFLKGKETQYF
. TRBJ1-4 TRBV5-1 . TGCGCCAGCAGCCCCGGACGGGGAACTAATGAAAAACTGTTTTTT CASSPGRGTNEKLFF